The clone carrying this TCR beta chain was recorded a few times. Here the gene names and germline are mouse. The sequence runs out 1 residue before the end of the CDR3; the remainder is reconstructed from the germline J gene. As for time point: mouse harvest day 14 after allogeneic transplant. The graft held 10^6 splenic CD5+ T cells and 10^7 T-cell-depleted bone marrow cells. Repertoires were generated with immunoSEQ multiplex PCR, while TCRdb's copy carries only in-frame clones and drops some. In the table there are approximately 4,900 clones, approximately 47% of which are singletons. This CDR3 region has 16 residues. Per the germline V gene, CDR1 is SNHLY and CDR2 is FYNGKV (reference sequence). The V end was cut by 1 base, the J end by 0 bases, with 10 bases between. This entry is derived from a study of tissue T cells after allogeneic stem cell transplantation.

The sample was gut tissue. The sequence was obtained from a female BALB/c mouse given C57BL/6 T cells with graft-versus-host disease after an allogeneic hematopoietic cell transplant. The chain links TRBV3 to TRBJ1-3, with a weak D call TRBD1 (6 bases). The CDR3 sequence is CASSLDQGYSGNTLYF. CDR3 DNA, as far as it was read: TGTGCCAGCAGCTTAGACCAGGGGTATTCTGGAAATACGCTCTAT. The full variable domain, in which reference TRBV3 and TRBJ1-3 provide the parts outside the CDR3, is GPKVLQIPSHQIIDMGQMVTLNCDPVSNHLYFYWYKQILGQQMEFLVNFYNGKVMEKSKLFKDQFSVERPDGSYFTLKIQPTALEDSAVYFCASSLDQGYSGNTLYFGEGSRLIVV.